One T cell receptor (beta chain) is described in this entry. Germline assignment: CDR1 SGHVS and CDR2 FQNEAQ. J gave up 4 bases and V 4 bases, and 2 bases lay outside the gene matches. The CDR3 is made up of 13 amino acids. The sample belongs to a study of blood T cell repertoires in COVID-19. The assay was immunoSEQ multiplex PCR, and TCRdb's table has in-frame clones only and misses some. Among about 270,000 clones listed, roughly 90% were seen once. This sequence joins TRBV7-8 and TRBJ2-5; 8 nucleotides align to TRBD1. This receptor was taken from a woman aged 45-59 years who had recovered from COVID-19. Sequencing input: PBMCs or T cells enriched from blood (not recorded which). CDR3: CASSYTGGETQYF. As DNA, the CDR3 is TGTGCCAGCAGCTACACAGGGGGAGAGACCCAGTACTTC.